Each of the 10 T cell receptor beta chains below was sequenced from the same sample in a study of blood T cell repertoires in COVID-19. TCRdb's table, derived via immunoSEQ multiplex PCR, lists solely in-frame clones and lacks some. The table shows roughly 76,000 clones, with 70% to 80% occurring only once. The sequenced material came from peripheral blood. The receptor source for this set is a human donor in a cohort sampled during active COVID-19.

V usage is TRBV12-3 or TRBV12-4 and J usage is TRBJ1-5; D is unclear. CDR3 length equals 13 residues. Between the trimmed V and J ends, which lost 6 bases and 3 bases, there was a span of 9 bases. CDR3 loop: CASSPGDNQPQHF. The CDR3 nucleotides are TGTGCCAGCAGCCCCGGAGACAATCAGCCCCAGCATTTT.

The table lists this clone with many counts. The V gene is TRBV5-5, the J gene TRBJ2-7; D is possibly TRBD1 (5 bases). The CDR3 is made up of 13 amino acids. CDR1 is SGHKS, CDR2 YYEKEE, per germline (reference sequence). V lost 4 bases and J lost 2, with 10 bases in between. CDR3 sequence (DNA): TGTGCCAGCAGCCCCAGGGATACCTACGAGCAGTACTTC. Translating gives CASSPRDTYEQYF. Complete variable domain (other parts from reference TRBV5-5 and TRBJ2-7): DAGVTQSPTHLIKTRGQQVTLRCSPISGHKSVSWYQQVLGQGPQFIFQYYEKEERGRGNFPDRFSARQFPNYSSELNVNALLLGDSALYLCASSPRDTYEQYFGPGTRLTVT.

V is TRBV30 and J is TRBJ2-7; TRBD1 might be the D (6 bases). The CDR3 length is 14 residues. V was clipped by 2 bases and J by 7 bases, with 18 bases between them. Germline V gene data show CDR1 as GTSNPN and CDR2 as SVGIG (reference sequence). CDR3 residues: CAWSRMGATGEQYF. CDR3 nucleotide sequence: TGTGCCTGGAGTCGCATGGGGGCAACGGGGGAGCAGTACTTC.

A few counts support this clone. The CDR3 here is CASGNRGLEQYF. Written as DNA, the CDR3 is TGTGCCAGCGGCAACAGGGGGCTCGAGCAGTACTTC. V gene TRBV6-5 combines with J gene TRBJ2-7, with 9 bases lining up with TRBD1. The CDR3 contains 12 residues. Germline CDR1 and CDR2: MNHEY and SVGAGI. The V gene end was trimmed by 8 bases and the J gene end by 6 bases; junction bases not matched to a gene: 5.

The chain joins TRBV4-3 to TRBJ1-2, with D possibly TRBD1 on 6 matching bases. Per germline, CDR1 LGHNA and CDR2 YSLEER. Trimming left V 0 bases short and J 9 bases short, with 14 bases between. This CDR3 region has 14 residues. The CDR3 nucleotides are TGCGCCAGCAGCCAAGACGTGGGACAAGTTAGCTACACCTTC. Residues: CASSQDVGQVSYTF.

This chain joins TRBV28 and TRBJ1-4; 9 bases fit TRBD1. Germline values: CDR1 MDHEN, CDR2 SYDVKM. The CDR3 contains 14 residues. The V segment lost 6 bases and the J segment 6 bases; nucleotides outside the gene matches: 5. CDR3 sequence reads: CASSRTGVDEKLFF. The CDR3, as DNA: TGTGCCAGCAGCCGGACAGGGGTTGATGAAAAACTGTTTTTT.

CDR3 coding DNA: TGTGCCAGCAGTTCTACAGGGGAGGAGCAGTACTTC. Its protein is CASSSTGEEQYF. The rearrangement uses TRBV28 and TRBJ2-7, with 7 bases lining up with TRBD1. This CDR3 is built from 12 residues. Per germline, CDR1 MDHEN and CDR2 SYDVKM. The ends lost 4 bases at V and 7 bases at J; junction bases unmatched: 4. The complete variable domain, with remaining parts taken from reference TRBV28 and TRBJ2-7, reads DVKVTQSSRYLVKRTGEKVFLECVQDMDHENMFWYRQDPGLGLRLIYFSYDVKMKEKGDIPEGYSVSREKKERFSLILESASTNQTSMYLCASSSTGEEQYFGPGTRLTVT.

Only one count was recorded for this clone. This chain links TRBV3-1 (or the pseudogene TRBV3-2) with TRBJ2-7, with 7 bases matching TRBD2. There are 19 residues in the CDR3. CDR1 is LGHDT, CDR2 YNNKEL, per germline (reference sequence). V lost 4 bases, J lost 2 bases, and 20 bases stayed unmatched. The CDR3 region has the DNA TGTGCCAGCAGCCCCCTGGGGGGGTTAGCGGGCATAATGGCCTACGAGCAGTACTTC. Protein product: CASSPLGGLAGIMAYEQYF.

The chain has TRBV3-1 (or the pseudogene TRBV3-2) and TRBJ2-5; 8 bases agree with TRBD1. The J segment lost 4 bases and the V segment lost 7 bases, leaving 8 bases of the junction unmatched. CDR1 is LGHDT and CDR2 is YNNKEL in the germline V gene (reference sequence). The CDR3 runs to 14 residues. CDR3 loop: CASTLTGGAETQYF. CDR3 bases: TGTGCCAGCACCCTTACAGGGGGAGCAGAGACCCAGTACTTC.

CDR3: CASSPRGFHEQYF. As DNA, the CDR3 is TGTGCCAGCTCACCAAGAGGGTTCCACGAGCAGTACTTC. The chain is built from TRBV18 and TRBJ2-7; D is possibly TRBD2 (5 bases). There are 13 residues in the CDR3. The germline CDR1 and CDR2 sequences are KGHSH and LQKENI. V was pared by 2 bases and J by 5 bases, with 10 bases between.